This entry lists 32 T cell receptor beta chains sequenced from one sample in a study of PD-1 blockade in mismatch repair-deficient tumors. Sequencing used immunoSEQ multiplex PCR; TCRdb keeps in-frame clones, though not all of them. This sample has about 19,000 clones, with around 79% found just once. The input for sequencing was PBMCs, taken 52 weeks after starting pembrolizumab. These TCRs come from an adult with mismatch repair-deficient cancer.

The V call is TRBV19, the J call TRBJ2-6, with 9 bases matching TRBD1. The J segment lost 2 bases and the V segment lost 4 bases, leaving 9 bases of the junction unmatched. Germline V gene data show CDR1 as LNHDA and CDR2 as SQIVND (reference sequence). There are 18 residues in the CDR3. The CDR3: CASSTDGTGFAGANVLTF. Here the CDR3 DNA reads TGTGCCAGTAGTACTGACGGGACAGGGTTCGCTGGGGCCAACGTCCTGACTTTC.

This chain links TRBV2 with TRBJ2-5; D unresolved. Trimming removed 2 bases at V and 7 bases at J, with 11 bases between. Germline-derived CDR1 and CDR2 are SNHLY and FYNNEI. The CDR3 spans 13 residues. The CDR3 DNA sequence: TGTGCCAGCAGTGAAACCTGGGCAGCGACCCAGTACTTC. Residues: CASSETWAATQYF.

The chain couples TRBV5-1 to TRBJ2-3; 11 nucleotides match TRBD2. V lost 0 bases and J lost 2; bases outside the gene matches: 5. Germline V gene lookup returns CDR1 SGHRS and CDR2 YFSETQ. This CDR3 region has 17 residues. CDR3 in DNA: TGCGCCAGCAGCTTGGAAAGACTAGCGGGGATCACAGATACGCAGTATTTT. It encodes CASSLERLAGITDTQYF.

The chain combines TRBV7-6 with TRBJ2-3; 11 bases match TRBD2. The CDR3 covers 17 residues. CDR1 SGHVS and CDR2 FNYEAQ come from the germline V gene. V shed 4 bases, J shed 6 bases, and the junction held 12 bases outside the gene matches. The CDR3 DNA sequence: TGTGCCAGCAGCTCGGGCGTCACTAGCGGGAGTGGGGATACGCAGTATTTT. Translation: CASSSGVTSGSGDTQYF.

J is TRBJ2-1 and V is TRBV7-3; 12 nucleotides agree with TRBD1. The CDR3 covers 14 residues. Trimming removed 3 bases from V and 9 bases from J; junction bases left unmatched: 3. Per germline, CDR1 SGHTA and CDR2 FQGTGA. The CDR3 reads CASSLGTGGSEQFF. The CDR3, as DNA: TGTGCCAGCAGCTTGGGGACAGGGGGCAGTGAGCAGTTCTTC.

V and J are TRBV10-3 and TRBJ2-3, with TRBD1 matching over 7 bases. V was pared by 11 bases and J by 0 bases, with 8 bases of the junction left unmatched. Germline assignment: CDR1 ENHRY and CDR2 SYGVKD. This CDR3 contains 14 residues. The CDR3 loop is CASGQPSSTDTQYF. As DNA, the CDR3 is TGTGCCTCGGGACAGCCCTCTAGCACAGATACGCAGTATTTT.

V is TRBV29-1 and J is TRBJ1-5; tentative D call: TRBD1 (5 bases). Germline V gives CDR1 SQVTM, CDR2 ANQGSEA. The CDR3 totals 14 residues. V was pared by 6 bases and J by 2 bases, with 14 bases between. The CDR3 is CSVGGTLGNQPQHF. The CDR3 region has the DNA TGCAGCGTCGGCGGGACTCTCGGCAATCAGCCCCAGCATTTT. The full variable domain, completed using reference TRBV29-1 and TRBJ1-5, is SAVISQKPSRDICQRGTSLTIQCQVDSQVTMMFWYRQQPGQSLTLIATANQGSEATYESGFVIDKFPISRPNLTFSTLTVSNMSPEDSSIYLCSVGGTLGNQPQHFGDGTRLSIL.

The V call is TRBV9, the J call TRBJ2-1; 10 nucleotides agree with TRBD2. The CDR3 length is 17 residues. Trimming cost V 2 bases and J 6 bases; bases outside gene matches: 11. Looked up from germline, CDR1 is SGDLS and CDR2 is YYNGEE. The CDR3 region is CASSVPKAGGPANEQFF. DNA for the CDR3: TGTGCCAGCAGCGTCCCCAAAGCGGGAGGGCCAGCCAATGAGCAGTTCTTC.

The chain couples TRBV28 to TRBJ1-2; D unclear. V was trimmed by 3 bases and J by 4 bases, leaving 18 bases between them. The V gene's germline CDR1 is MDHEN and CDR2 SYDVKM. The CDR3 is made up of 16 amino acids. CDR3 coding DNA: TGTGCCAGCAGTTTCCCCCAATGGAGGGTAGGCTATGGCTACACCTTC. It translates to CASSFPQWRVGYGYTF.

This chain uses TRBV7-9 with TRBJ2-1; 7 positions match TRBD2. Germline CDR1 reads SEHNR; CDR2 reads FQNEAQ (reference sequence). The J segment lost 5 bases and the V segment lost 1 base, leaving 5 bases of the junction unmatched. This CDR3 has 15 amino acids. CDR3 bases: TGTGCCAGCAGCTTAGTGGGAGGGCAAGACAATGAGCAGTTCTTC. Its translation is CASSLVGGQDNEQFF.

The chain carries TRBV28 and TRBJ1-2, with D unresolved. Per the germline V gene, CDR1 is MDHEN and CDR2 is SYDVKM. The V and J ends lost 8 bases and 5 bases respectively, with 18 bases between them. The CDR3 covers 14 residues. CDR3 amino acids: CASGRAALGYGYTF. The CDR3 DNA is TGTGCCAGCGGGCGGGCGGCACTAGGGTATGGCTACACCTTC.

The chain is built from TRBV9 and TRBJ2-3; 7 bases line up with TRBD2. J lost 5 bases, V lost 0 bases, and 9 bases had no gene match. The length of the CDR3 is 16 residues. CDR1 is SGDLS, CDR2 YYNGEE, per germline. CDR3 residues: CASSVGVGGPGDTQYF. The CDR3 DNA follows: TGTGCCAGCAGCGTAGGGGTGGGAGGGCCGGGAGATACGCAGTATTTT.

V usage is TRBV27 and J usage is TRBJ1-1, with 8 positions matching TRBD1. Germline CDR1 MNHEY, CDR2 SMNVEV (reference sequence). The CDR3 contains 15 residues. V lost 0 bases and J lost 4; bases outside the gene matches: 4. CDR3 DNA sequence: TGTGCCAGCAGTTTATCCAGGGGGCGAGGCACTGAAGCTTTCTTT. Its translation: CASSLSRGRGTEAFF.

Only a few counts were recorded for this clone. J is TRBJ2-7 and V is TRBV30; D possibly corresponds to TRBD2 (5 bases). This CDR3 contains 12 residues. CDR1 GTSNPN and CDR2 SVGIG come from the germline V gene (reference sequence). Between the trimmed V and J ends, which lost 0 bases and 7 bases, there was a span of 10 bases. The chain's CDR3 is CAWSVSGWEQYF. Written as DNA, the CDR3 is TGTGCCTGGAGTGTTTCGGGGTGGGAGCAGTACTTC.

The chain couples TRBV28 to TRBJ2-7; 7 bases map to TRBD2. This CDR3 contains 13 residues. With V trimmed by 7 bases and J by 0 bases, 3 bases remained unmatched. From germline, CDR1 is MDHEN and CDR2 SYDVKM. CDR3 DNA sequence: TGTGCCAGCACCGGCGGGGGCTCCTACGAGCAGTACTTC. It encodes CASTGGGSYEQYF.

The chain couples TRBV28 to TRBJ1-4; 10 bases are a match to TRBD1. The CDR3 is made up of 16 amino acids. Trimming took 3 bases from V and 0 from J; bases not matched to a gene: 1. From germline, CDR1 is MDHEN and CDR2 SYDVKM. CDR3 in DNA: TGTGCCAGCAGTTTGACAGGGGGCGCAACTAATGAAAAACTGTTTTTT. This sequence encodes CASSLTGGATNEKLFF.

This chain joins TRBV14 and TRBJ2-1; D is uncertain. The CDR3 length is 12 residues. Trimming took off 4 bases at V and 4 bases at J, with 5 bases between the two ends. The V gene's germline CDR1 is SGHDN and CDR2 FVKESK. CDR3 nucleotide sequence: TGTGCCAGCAGCCCCCAATACAATGAGCAGTTCTTC. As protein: CASSPQYNEQFF.

The CDR3 DNA sequence: TGTGCCAGCAGCGAACCCCGTTCACAATTAGACAGGATTAGAGAGACCCAGTACTTC. Translating it yields CASSEPRSQLDRIRETQYF. This rearrangement joins TRBV21-1 to TRBJ2-5; the table calls TRBD1, which could not be checked here. TRBV21-1 is assigned pseudogene status. CDR3 length equals 19 residues.

The CDR3 reads CASSEMRGSTDTQYF. In nucleotides, the CDR3 is TGTGCCAGCAGTGAAATGAGAGGGAGCACAGATACGCAGTATTTT. This rearrangement joins TRBV2 to TRBJ2-3, with D tentatively TRBD2 (5 bases). The V end was cut by 2 bases, the J end by 0 bases, with 9 bases between. CDR1 is SNHLY and CDR2 is FYNNEI in the germline V gene. The CDR3 totals 15 residues.

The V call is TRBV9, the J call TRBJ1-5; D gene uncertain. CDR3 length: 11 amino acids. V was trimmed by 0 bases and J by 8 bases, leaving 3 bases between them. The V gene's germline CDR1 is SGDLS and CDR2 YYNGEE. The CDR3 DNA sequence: TGTGCCAGCAGCGTAGTCAAGCCCCAGCATTTT. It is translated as CASSVVKPQHF.

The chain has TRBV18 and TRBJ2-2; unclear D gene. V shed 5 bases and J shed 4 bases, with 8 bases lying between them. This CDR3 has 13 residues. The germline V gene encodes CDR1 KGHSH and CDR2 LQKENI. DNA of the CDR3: TGTGCCAGCTCAGACCGGAGCACCGGGGAGCTGTTTTTT. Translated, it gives CASSDRSTGELFF.

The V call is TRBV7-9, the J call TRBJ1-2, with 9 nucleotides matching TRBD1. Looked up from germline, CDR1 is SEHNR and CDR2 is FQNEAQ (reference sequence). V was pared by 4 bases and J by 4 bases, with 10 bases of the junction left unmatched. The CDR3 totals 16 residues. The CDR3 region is CASSSRTGATFYGYTF. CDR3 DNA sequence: TGTGCCAGCAGCTCACGGACAGGGGCCACCTTCTATGGCTACACCTTC.

The DNA for the CDR3 is TGTGCCAGCAGCGGGCTCTCTTGGACTTCCTCCTCCTACAATGAGCAGTTCTTC. This gives the protein CASSGLSWTSSSYNEQFF. The chain has TRBV5-6 and TRBJ2-1; D may be TRBD2 (5 bases). V lost 4 bases to trimming and J lost 0 bases, with 20 bases between them. Germline V CDR1 and CDR2: SGHDT, YYEEEE. This CDR3 is 18 amino acids long.

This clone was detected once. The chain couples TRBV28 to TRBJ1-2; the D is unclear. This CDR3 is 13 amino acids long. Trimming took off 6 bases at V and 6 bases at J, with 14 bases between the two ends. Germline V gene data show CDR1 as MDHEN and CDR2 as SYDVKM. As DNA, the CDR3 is TGTGCCAGCAGCTTCACGAGTTCTCATGGCTACACCTTC. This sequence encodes CASSFTSSHGYTF.

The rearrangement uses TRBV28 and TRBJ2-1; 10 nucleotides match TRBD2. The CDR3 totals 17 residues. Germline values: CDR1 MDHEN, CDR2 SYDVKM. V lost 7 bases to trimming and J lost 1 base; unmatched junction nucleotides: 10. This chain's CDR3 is CASNPSAGGPSYNEQFF. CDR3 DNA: TGTGCCAGCAACCCTTCAGCGGGAGGGCCTTCCTACAATGAGCAGTTCTTC. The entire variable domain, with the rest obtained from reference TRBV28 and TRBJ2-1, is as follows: DVKVTQSSRYLVKRTGEKVFLECVQDMDHENMFWYRQDPGLGLRLIYFSYDVKMKEKGDIPEGYSVSREKKERFSLILESASTNQTSMYLCASNPSAGGPSYNEQFFGPGTRLTVL.

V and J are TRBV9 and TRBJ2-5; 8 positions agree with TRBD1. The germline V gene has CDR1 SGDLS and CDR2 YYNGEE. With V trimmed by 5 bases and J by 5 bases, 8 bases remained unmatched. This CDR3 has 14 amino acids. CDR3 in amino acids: CASSRRQGKETQYF. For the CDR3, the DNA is TGTGCCAGCAGTCGGAGACAGGGGAAGGAGACCCAGTACTTC.

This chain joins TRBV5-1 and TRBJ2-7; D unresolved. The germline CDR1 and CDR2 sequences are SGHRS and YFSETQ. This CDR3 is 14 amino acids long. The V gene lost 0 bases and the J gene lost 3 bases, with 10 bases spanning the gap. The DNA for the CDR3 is TGCGCCAGCAGCTTGGACGCGGATCGCTACGAGCAGTACTTC. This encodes CASSLDADRYEQYF.

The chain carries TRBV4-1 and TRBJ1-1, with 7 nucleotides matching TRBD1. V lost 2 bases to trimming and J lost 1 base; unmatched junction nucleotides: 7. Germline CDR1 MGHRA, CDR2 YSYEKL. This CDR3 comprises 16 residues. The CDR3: CASSQKIGGPNTEAFF. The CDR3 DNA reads TGCGCCAGCAGCCAAAAGATAGGGGGCCCGAACACTGAAGCTTTCTTT.

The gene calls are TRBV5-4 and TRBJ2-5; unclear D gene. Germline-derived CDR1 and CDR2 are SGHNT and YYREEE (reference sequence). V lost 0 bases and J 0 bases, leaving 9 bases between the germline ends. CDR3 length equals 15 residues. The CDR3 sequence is CASSLDFRYQETQYF. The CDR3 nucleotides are TGTGCCAGCAGCTTGGATTTCCGGTACCAAGAGACCCAGTACTTC.

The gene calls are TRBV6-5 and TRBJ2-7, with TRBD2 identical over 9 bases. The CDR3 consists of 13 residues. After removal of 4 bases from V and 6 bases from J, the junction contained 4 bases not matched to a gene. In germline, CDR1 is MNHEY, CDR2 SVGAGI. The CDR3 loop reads CASSSRTSAEQYF. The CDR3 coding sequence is TGTGCCAGCAGTTCCCGGACTAGCGCCGAGCAGTACTTC.

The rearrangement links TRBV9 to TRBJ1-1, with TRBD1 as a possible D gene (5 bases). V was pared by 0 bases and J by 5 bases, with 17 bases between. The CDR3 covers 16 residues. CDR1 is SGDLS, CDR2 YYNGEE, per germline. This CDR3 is CASSVALQAGGTEAFF. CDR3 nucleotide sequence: TGTGCCAGCAGCGTAGCCCTTCAAGCGGGGGGGACTGAAGCTTTCTTT.

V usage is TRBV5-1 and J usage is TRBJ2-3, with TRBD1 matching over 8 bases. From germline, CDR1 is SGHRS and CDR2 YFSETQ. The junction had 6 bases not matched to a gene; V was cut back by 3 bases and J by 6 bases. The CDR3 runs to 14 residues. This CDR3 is CASSYRTGRDTQYF. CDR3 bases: TGCGCCAGCAGCTATCGGACAGGGAGGGATACGCAGTATTTT.